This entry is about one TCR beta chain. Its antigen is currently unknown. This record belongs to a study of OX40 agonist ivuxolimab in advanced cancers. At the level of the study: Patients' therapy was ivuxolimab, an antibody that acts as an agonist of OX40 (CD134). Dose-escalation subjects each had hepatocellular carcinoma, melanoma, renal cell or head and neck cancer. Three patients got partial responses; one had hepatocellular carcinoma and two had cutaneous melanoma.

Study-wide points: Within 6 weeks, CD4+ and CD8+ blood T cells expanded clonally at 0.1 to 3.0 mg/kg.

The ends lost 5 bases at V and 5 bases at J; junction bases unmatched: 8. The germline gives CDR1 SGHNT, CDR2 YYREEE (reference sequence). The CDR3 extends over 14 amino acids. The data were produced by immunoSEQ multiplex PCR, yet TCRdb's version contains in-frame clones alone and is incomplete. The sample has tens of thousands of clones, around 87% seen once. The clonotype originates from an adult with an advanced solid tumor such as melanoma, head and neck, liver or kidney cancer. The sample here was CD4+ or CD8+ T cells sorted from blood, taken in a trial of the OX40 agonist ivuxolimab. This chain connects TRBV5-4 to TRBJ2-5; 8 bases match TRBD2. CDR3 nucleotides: TGTGCCAGCAGGCCGGGGGGGATAGGGGAGACCCAGTACTTC. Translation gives CASRPGGIGETQYF.